The 21 T cell receptor beta chains presented below share a single source sample, sequenced in a study of blood T cell repertoires in COVID-19. TCRdb's copy holds only in-frame clones and misses some; the assay was immunoSEQ multiplex PCR. The table shows about 44,000 clones, with 75% to 90% occurring only once. The sequenced sample was peripheral blood. These receptors were obtained from a middle-aged woman with acute or convalescent COVID-19.

The CDR3 loop is CASSPRTGYTSQETQYF. For the CDR3, the DNA is TGTGCCAGCAGCCCTCGGACAGGGTATACTAGCCAAGAGACCCAGTACTTC. The chain carries TRBV7-2 and TRBJ2-5, with TRBD1 identical over 8 bases. Losses at the gene ends were 5 bases for V and 1 base for J; bases not matched to a gene: 12. CDR1 is SGHTA and CDR2 is FQGNSA in the germline V gene. This CDR3 has 17 residues.

V usage is TRBV28 and J usage is TRBJ1-2, with 9 positions matching TRBD1. V shed 3 bases and J 3 bases; nucleotides not matched to a gene: 5. Germline V CDR1 and CDR2: MDHEN, SYDVKM. The CDR3 has 15 amino acids. The chain's CDR3 is CASSFQQGAHYGYTF. CDR3 bases: TGTGCCAGCAGTTTTCAACAGGGGGCTCACTATGGCTACACCTTC.

This sequence joins TRBV9 and TRBJ1-1; D is unclear. The CDR3 spans 13 residues. V gave up 4 bases and J gave up 1 base, with 8 bases separating them. Germline V lookup: CDR1 SGDLS, CDR2 YYNGEE. CDR3 DNA: TGTGCCAGCAGCCTCTACCAGAACACTGAAGCTTTCTTT. Protein sequence: CASSLYQNTEAFF. Full variable domain (outside the CDR3, taken from reference TRBV9 and TRBJ1-1): DSGVTQTPKHLITATGQRVTLRCSPRSGDLSVYWYQQSLDQGLQFLIQYYNGEERAKGNILERFSAQQFPDLHSELNLSSLELGDSALYFCASSLYQNTEAFFGQGTRLTVV.

This sequence joins TRBV19 and TRBJ2-6; D may be TRBD1 (5 bases). Germline values: CDR1 LNHDA, CDR2 SQIVND (reference sequence). This CDR3 spans 16 amino acids. With 2 bases removed from V and 0 bases from J, the gap between germline ends came to 8 bases. The CDR3, as DNA: TGTGCCAGTAGTATAACAGGCCGCTCTGGGGCCAACGTCCTGACTTTC. Its translation: CASSITGRSGANVLTF.

The chain couples TRBV24-1 to TRBJ1-5; D gene uncertain. The germline V gene encodes CDR1 KGHDR and CDR2 SFDVKD. The CDR3 is made up of 14 amino acids. V gave up 9 bases and J gave up 0 bases, with 11 bases separating them. The CDR3: CATGRGDSNQPQHF. The CDR3 nucleotides read TGTGCCACCGGTCGGGGTGATAGCAATCAGCCCCAGCATTTT.

This chain joins TRBV7-2 and TRBJ2-7; 13 bases align to TRBD2. Germline CDR1 is SGHTA and CDR2 is FQGNSA. The CDR3 runs to 15 residues. J lost 5 bases, V lost 6 bases, and 7 bases had no gene match. The CDR3 DNA is TGTGCCAGCAGAGGACTAGCGGGAGCCCCCAACGAGCAGTACTTC. Its protein is CASRGLAGAPNEQYF. Complete variable domain (other parts from reference TRBV7-2 and TRBJ2-7): GAGVSQSPSNKVTEKGKDVELRCDPISGHTALYWYRQSLGQGLEFLIYFQGNSAPDKSGLPSDRFSAERTGGSVSTLTIQRTQQEDSAVYLCASRGLAGAPNEQYFGPGTRLTVT.

This sequence joins TRBV29-1 and TRBJ2-5; 7 bases agree with TRBD1. Germline V CDR1 and CDR2: SQVTM, ANQGSEA. This CDR3 is built from 10 residues. CDR3 DNA sequence: TGCGGGACAGTACAAGAGACCCAGTACTTC. Translation: CGTVQETQYF.

The rearrangement uses TRBV10-3 and TRBJ2-2, with a possible D match to TRBD2 (5 bases). CDR1 and CDR2 from the germline V gene are ENHRY and SYGVKD. The CDR3 has 15 residues. Trimming shortened V by 6 bases and J by 1 base, and 12 bases separated the two germline ends. CDR3 in DNA: TGTGCCATCAGACCCTTTGGAGGGAACACCGGGGAGCTGTTTTTT. Translating gives CAIRPFGGNTGELFF.

The chain couples TRBV9 to TRBJ1-1; D gene unclear. The V end was cut by 0 bases, the J end by 0 bases, with 3 bases between. Germline V gives CDR1 SGDLS, CDR2 YYNGEE. The CDR3 contains 13 residues. The CDR3 loop is CASSVAVNTEAFF. The CDR3 DNA reads as TGTGCCAGCAGCGTAGCAGTGAACACTGAAGCTTTCTTT.

The V call is TRBV14, the J call TRBJ2-1; the D gene is possibly TRBD1 (5 bases). The germline gives CDR1 SGHDN, CDR2 FVKESK. The V and J ends lost 1 base and 9 bases respectively, with 7 bases between them. The CDR3 has 12 amino acids. This chain's CDR3 is CASSQGGREQFF. The CDR3 nucleotides are TGTGCCAGCAGCCAAGGGGGCCGTGAGCAGTTCTTC.

This CDR3 is CASSSGQLSTDTQYF. Here the CDR3 DNA reads TGTGCCAGCAGCTCGGGACAGCTAAGCACAGATACGCAGTATTTT. The chain employs TRBV6-5 and TRBJ2-3, with 7 bases identical to TRBD1. This CDR3 has 15 amino acids. Germline CDR1 reads MNHEY; CDR2 reads SVGAGI. J was trimmed by 0 bases and V by 6 bases; bases with no gene match: 6.

Here the CDR3 reads CASLSEEHTEAFF. As DNA, the CDR3 is TGTGCCAGCCTATCCGAGGAACACACTGAAGCTTTCTTT. This chain links TRBV6-5 with TRBJ1-1, with D unresolved. V was cut by 8 bases and J by 3 bases, with 13 bases left in between. The CDR3 covers 13 residues. Germline assignment: CDR1 MNHEY and CDR2 SVGAGI.

The V and J genes are TRBV3-1 (or the pseudogene TRBV3-2) and TRBJ1-4, with a weak D call TRBD1 (6 bases). With 6 bases removed from V and 10 bases from J, the gap between germline ends came to 21 bases. CDR3 size: 15 residues. The V gene's germline CDR1 is LGHDT and CDR2 YNNKEL (reference sequence). The CDR3 loop reads CASSFTGRGDGKLFF. The CDR3 bases are TGTGCCAGCAGTTTCACAGGGAGGGGAGACGGAAAACTGTTTTTT.

This chain joins TRBV25-1 and TRBJ2-3, with 9 bases matching TRBD2. Per the germline V gene, CDR1 is MGHDK and CDR2 is SYGVNS. V lost 0 bases, J lost 2 bases, and 6 bases stayed unmatched. This CDR3 comprises 17 residues. The CDR3 DNA reads as TGTGCCAGCAGTGAATATGGCGCTAGCGGGGCCACAGATACGCAGTATTTT. This codes for CASSEYGASGATDTQYF.

The chain employs TRBV10-3 and TRBJ2-3; tentatively, D is TRBD2 (5 bases). V was clipped by 4 bases and J by 4 bases, with 6 bases between them. Germline lookup yields CDR1 ENHRY and CDR2 SYGVKD. CDR3 length: 12 residues. The CDR3 bases are TGTGCCATCAGTGGAGGGTCAGATACGCAGTATTTT. It is translated as CAISGGSDTQYF.

The V gene is TRBV28, the J gene TRBJ2-1, with D hard to call. The CDR3 runs to 16 residues. Germline CDR1 MDHEN, CDR2 SYDVKM. Trimming removed 7 bases at V and 4 bases at J, with 20 bases between. The DNA of the CDR3 is TGTGCCAGCACAAATACTTACTCCCCGAAATACAATGAGCAGTTCTTC. Encoded protein: CASTNTYSPKYNEQFF.

The rearrangement uses TRBV6-5 and TRBJ1-3; 8 nucleotides agree with TRBD1. V lost 2 bases to trimming and J lost 2 bases; unmatched junction nucleotides: 5. In germline, CDR1 is MNHEY, CDR2 SVGAGI. The CDR3 length is 16 residues. CDR3 region: CASSYTDRGAGNTIYF. The CDR3 DNA is TGTGCCAGCAGTTACACTGACAGGGGCGCTGGAAACACCATATATTTT.

The count of this clone is one. The rearrangement uses TRBV21-1 and TRBJ1-1. TRBV21-1 is a pseudogene locus. The CDR3 is 15 amino acids. The CDR3 region is CASSPLGGKPTEAFF. DNA for the CDR3: TGTGCCAGCTCACCTCTCGGGGGAAAGCCCACTGAAGCTTTCTTT.

The V gene is TRBV4-1, the J gene TRBJ2-7, with D perhaps TRBD2 (6 bases). Germline CDR1 reads MGHRA; CDR2 reads YSYEKL. Trimming took off 3 bases at V and 2 bases at J, with 17 bases between the two ends. The CDR3 is 16 amino acids. This CDR3 reads CASSQGPGLPTYEQYF. The CDR3 nucleotides read TGCGCCAGCAGCCAGGGACCGGGACTCCCAACCTACGAGCAGTACTTC.

This clone was counted a single time. V and J are TRBV4-3 and TRBJ1-3; TRBD1 matches 8 bases. Trimming cost V 1 base and J 8 bases; bases outside gene matches: 7. The CDR3 sequence is 15 residues long. CDR1 LGHNA and CDR2 YSLEER come from the germline V gene. The CDR3 loop is CASSQGTGSLDTIYF. DNA for the CDR3: TGCGCCAGCAGCCAAGGGACAGGGAGTCTGGACACCATATATTTT.

V gene TRBV6-5 combines with J gene TRBJ1-2, with 9 positions matching TRBD1. The CDR3 loop spans 15 amino acids. Germline assignment: CDR1 MNHEY and CDR2 SVGAGI. V dropped 7 bases and J dropped 3; count of bases not matched to a gene: 9. For the CDR3, the DNA is TGTGCCAGCACGGGGCCGGGACAGGGTGACTATGGCTACACCTTC. Amino acid sequence: CASTGPGQGDYGYTF.